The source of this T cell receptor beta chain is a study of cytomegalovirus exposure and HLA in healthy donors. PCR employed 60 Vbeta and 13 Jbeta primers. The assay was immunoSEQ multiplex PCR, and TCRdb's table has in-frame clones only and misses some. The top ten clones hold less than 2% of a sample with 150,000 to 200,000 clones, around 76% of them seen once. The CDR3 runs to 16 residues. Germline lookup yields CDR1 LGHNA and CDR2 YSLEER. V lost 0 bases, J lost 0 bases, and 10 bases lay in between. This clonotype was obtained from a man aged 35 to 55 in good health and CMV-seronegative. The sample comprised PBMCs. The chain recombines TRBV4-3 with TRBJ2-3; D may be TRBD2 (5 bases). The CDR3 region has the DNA TGCGCCAGCAGCCAAGATCCAGCGGCTAGCACAGATACGCAGTATTTT. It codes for CASSQDPAASTDTQYF.